The present TCR beta chain was sequenced within a study of beta chain features in type 1 diabetes listed by TCRdb under 2018. For the study in its entirety: Patients and healthy donors did not differ in mean age, gender distribution, total cell number or subset yield. A total of 107,917,701 sorted cells were examined across all samples, and the number of cells per subset was strongly correlated with RNA yield. Whereas all 30 or so donors provided naive and central memory subsets, regulatory and stem cell-like memory subsets were isolated from just 8 patients and about 8 healthy donors. The study compared TCRB repertoires of sorted circulating CD4+ T cell subsets between recently diagnosed type 1 diabetes patients and matched healthy donors. Study-level results and caveats: Naive, central memory and regulatory TCRB repertoires appeared to be more alike among patients than among healthy donors. In all four CD4+ subsets, TCRB CDR3 length was moderately but significantly shorter in type 1 diabetes patients. PCR may preferentially amplify shorter templates, but because patient and control samples were amplified and corrected together, any resulting skew would affect both groups equally. HLA sub-analyses involved small numbers of individuals, so any influence of HLA type on TCRB rearrangement remained unresolved. Patients with type 1 diabetes made fewer insertions and deleted more nucleotides at VDJ recombination sites, implying thymic rearrangement abnormalities. Sequencing cDNA rather than genomic DNA could over-represent highly expressing activated cells, although activation and CD3 levels did not differ between groups.

Each donor gave one peripheral blood draw, averaging about 100 mL, which was collected into heparinised tubes. A BD FACSAria II and a panel including CD45RO, CCR7, CD25, CD127, CD95 and CD27 were used to sort naive, central memory, regulatory and stem cell-like memory CD4+ T cells. Every sorted population had a purity above 95%. PBMCs were isolated immediately by Lymphoprep density gradient centrifugation and stained directly without culture. So that batch effects would be minimized, each experiment stained and sorted samples in pairs, pairing one healthy donor with one patient. The entire isolated RNA was reverse transcribed using the High Capacity cDNA Reverse Transcription Kit, and thus expressed TCRB transcripts were sequenced. Deep immunoSEQ sequencing was applied to naive, central memory and regulatory T cell samples, giving an average of roughly 3.3 million total reads per sample. After sorted cells were lysed in RLT buffer, RNA was extracted with DNase-treated RNeasy Micro or Mini kits, with the choice depending on cell number. Each cell subset was processed separately to prevent cross-contamination, with patient and healthy donor samples processed together. The immunoSEQ multiplex PCR was used to amplify TCRB sequences from cDNA, generating 87-bp fragments that spanned the CDR3 region. The amplicons were sequenced using the Illumina HiSeq platform. For the original study's pipeline: Synthetic template baselines were used to correct PCR bias computationally, reads within Hamming distance 2 were collapsed together, and singletons that could not be merged were discarded. Reads were aligned against IMGT to assign V, D and J genes, CDR3 length and insertions or deletions at six rearrangement sites. Within each subset, clonotype counts were normalized to sorted cell number, and only after that were true diversity and Gini coefficients computed with the tcR R package. Repertoire sharing was quantified using the overlap coefficient calculated on TCRB nucleotide sequences. Out-of-frame TCRB sequences from naive cells were analyzed to stand in for the pre-selection repertoire. What TCRdb holds here is the immuneACCESS table cut down to in-frame rearrangements. Part of the clones is not present; checked against another copy, under half of the missing clones reflect an unresolved V gene, and the others are unexplained. V, J and clone size derive from that table, while D and trimming were established from the DNA sequence. The sample contains 970,000 or so clones, around a sixth of them found a single time. The ten most abundant clones make up roughly 0.025% of the sample.

This clone was observed once. Its antigen specificity is not known. Base qualities are not provided; no much larger clone lies one nucleotide away. What was sequenced was naive CD4+ T cells from blood. The sample's cell subset or site label is to be understood as: true naive CD4+ T cells. This clonotype originated in a woman aged 18-30 years in good health.

The CDR3 amino acid sequence is: CASSLSGTSINEQFF. The nucleotides are TGTGCCAGCAGTTTATCCGGGACTAGCATCAATGAGCAGTTCTTC. The rearranged segments are TRBV27 and TRBJ2-1; TRBD2 matches 9 bases in the middle. V is cut back by 0 bases and J by 6 bases, with 3 bases in the junction unmatched. For CDR1 and CDR2, the germline V gene (reference sequence) lists MNHEY and SMNVEV. Reading from cysteine to phenylalanine, the CDR3 counts 15 amino acids. Just the 45-base CDR3 DNA is kept, in frame starting at base 1.